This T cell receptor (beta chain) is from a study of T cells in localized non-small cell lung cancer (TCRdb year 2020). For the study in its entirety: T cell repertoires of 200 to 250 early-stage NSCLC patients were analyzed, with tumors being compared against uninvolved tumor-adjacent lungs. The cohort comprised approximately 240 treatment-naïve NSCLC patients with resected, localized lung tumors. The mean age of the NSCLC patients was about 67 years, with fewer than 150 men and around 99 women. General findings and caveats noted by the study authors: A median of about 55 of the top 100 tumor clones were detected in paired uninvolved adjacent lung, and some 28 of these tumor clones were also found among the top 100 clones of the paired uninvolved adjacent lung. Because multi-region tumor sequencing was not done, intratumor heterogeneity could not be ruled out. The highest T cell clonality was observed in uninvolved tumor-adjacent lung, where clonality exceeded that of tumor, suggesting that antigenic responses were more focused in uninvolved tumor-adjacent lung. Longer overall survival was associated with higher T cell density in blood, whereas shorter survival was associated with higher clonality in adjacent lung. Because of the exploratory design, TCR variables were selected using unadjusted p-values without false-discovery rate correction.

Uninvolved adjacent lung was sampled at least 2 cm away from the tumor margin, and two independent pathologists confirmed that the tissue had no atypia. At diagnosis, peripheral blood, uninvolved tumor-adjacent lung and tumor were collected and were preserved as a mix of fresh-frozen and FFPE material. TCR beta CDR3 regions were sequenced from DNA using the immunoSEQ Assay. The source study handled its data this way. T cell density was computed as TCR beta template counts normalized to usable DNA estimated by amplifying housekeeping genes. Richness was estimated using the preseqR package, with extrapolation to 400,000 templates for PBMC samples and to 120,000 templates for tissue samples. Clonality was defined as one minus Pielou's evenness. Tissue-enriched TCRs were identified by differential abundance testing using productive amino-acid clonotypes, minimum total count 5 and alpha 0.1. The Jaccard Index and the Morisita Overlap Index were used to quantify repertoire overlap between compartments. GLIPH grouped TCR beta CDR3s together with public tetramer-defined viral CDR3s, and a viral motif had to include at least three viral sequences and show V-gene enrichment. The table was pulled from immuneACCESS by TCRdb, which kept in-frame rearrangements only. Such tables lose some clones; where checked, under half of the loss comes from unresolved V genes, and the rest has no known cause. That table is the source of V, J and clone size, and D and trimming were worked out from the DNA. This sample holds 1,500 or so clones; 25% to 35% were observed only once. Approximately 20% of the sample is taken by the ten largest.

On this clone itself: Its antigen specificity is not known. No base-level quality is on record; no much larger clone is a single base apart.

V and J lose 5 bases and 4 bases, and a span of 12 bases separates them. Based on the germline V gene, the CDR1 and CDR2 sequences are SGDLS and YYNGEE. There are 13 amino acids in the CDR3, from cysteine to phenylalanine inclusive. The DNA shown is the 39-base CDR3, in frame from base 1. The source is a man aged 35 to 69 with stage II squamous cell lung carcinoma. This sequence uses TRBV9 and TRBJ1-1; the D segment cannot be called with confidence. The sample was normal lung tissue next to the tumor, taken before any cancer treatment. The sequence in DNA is TGTGCCAGCAGGTCTCGTCCGGGCACTGAAGCTTTCTTT. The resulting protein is CASRSRPGTEAFF.